Shown below are 3 T cell receptor beta chains from a single sample sequenced in a study of blood T cells in healthy people across ages. With a J-beta primer mix and a sample-barcoded 5' primer, a second PCR ran roughly 6 to 12 cycles. A single record per CDR3 protein comes from TCRdb applying MiXCR to the 5' RACE reads. The sample includes fewer than 2,000,000 distinct CDR3 sequences, about 35% of them seen just once. Sequencing was done on a sample of blood. Every receptor here comes from a woman aged 25 to 39 in good health.

This clonotype was counted a few times. This chain connects TRBV7-9 to TRBJ2-5, with D perhaps matching TRBD1 (6 bases). The end of the DNA fits TRBJ2-7 better, so the J call may be wrong. The CDR3 consists of 15 residues. CDR1 and CDR2 (germline): SEHNR, FQNEAQ (reference sequence). The CDR3 loop is CASSLAPGAMDEQYF. CDR3 sequence (DNA): TGTGCCAGCAGCTTAGCGCCAGGGGCAATGGACGAGCAGTACTTC.

Turning to this clonotype: An end of the junction differs from the germline gene, which may be a read error. This sequence joins TRBV6-6 and TRBJ1-5; D gene unclear. CDR1 MNHNY and CDR2 SVGAGI come from the germline V gene (reference sequence). This CDR3 is 15 amino acids long. The CDR3 DNA reads TGTGCCGGCAGTTACTCCACGAGGAGCAATCAGCCCCAGCATTTT. This codes for CAGSYSTRSNQPQHF.

The rearrangement joins TRBV5-1 to TRBJ2-3, with D maybe TRBD2 (6 bases). The CDR3 has 16 residues. Germline V gene lookup returns CDR1 SGHRS and CDR2 YFSETQ. The V end lost 2 bases, the J end lost 4 bases, and 17 bases lay between the germline ends. This CDR3 is CASSFLGSGRADTQYF. The CDR3 region has the DNA TGCGCCAGCAGCTTCCTCGGTAGCGGTAGGGCAGATACGCAGTATTTT.